These 31 T cell receptor beta chains were all obtained from the same sample, sequenced in a study of blood T cell repertoires in COVID-19. TCRdb's copy holds only in-frame clones and misses some; the assay was immunoSEQ multiplex PCR. The sample lists 100,000 to 150,000 clones; around 81% were seen once. The specimen was peripheral blood. The receptors here all came from a man aged 25 to 40 with COVID-19, enrolled during active disease.

The chain links TRBV28 to TRBJ1-2, with D possibly TRBD1 on 6 matching bases. V shed 5 bases and J shed 8 bases, with 21 bases lying between them. Per germline, CDR1 MDHEN and CDR2 SYDVKM. CDR3 length: 15 residues. CDR3 protein: CASSPPGGPSVGYTF. For the CDR3, the DNA is TGTGCCAGCAGTCCCCCCGGGGGGCCCTCCGTAGGCTACACCTTC.

This clone is a singleton in its sample. The chain couples TRBV25-1 to TRBJ2-6; D remains unclear. Germline assignment: CDR1 MGHDK and CDR2 SYGVNS. Trimming shortened V by 8 bases and J by 4 bases, and 9 bases separated the two germline ends. The CDR3 is made up of 13 amino acids. The CDR3: CASSRSGANVLTF. In DNA, the CDR3 is TGTGCCAGCTCGCGATCGGGGGCCAACGTCCTGACTTTC.

In DNA form, the CDR3 reads TGTGCCAGCAGTATTGGACCTCCGGGACAGCAAACCTACGAGCAGTACTTC. Protein product: CASSIGPPGQQTYEQYF. V is TRBV27 and J is TRBJ2-7; TRBD1 agrees at 7 bases. Looked up from germline, CDR1 is MNHEY and CDR2 is SMNVEV (reference sequence). V was clipped by 5 bases and J by 2 bases; unmatched bases: 15. The CDR3 contains 17 residues.

The V and J genes are TRBV2 and TRBJ1-5, with D uncertain. Germline loops: CDR1 SNHLY, CDR2 FYNNEI. The CDR3 totals 12 residues. The V and J ends lost 3 bases and 13 bases respectively, with 13 bases between them. The CDR3 spells CASSERVGRQHF. CDR3 in DNA: TGTGCCAGCAGTGAGAGGGTAGGTCGTCAGCATTTT.

For the CDR3, the DNA is TGTGCCAGCAGTTCCCCTGACTTATCTGGGGCCAACGTCCTGACTTTC. It is translated as CASSSPDLSGANVLTF. The rearrangement uses TRBV6-5 and TRBJ2-6; D not certain. The CDR3 covers 16 residues. The ends were cut back, 4 bases at V and 1 base at J, with 11 bases in the middle. In germline, CDR1 is MNHEY, CDR2 SVGAGI.

The sample holds a few counts of this clone. V and J are TRBV5-1 and TRBJ1-5; D remains unclear. The CDR3 has 16 amino acids. V lost 4 bases to trimming and J lost 2 bases, with 16 bases between them. Germline V CDR1 and CDR2: SGHRS, YFSETQ. The CDR3 coding sequence is TGCGCCAGCAGCCCACATGAACGGGTCCGCAATCAGCCCCAGCATTTT. This encodes CASSPHERVRNQPQHF.

This clone was detected once. V is TRBV6-5 and J is TRBJ1-1; D not certain. Trimming pared 5 bases from V and 8 bases from J, leaving 9 bases between. This CDR3 contains 11 residues. Looked up from germline, CDR1 is MNHEY and CDR2 is SVGAGI. CDR3 bases: TGTGCCAGCAGTCCCGGAGGGGAAGCTTTCTTT. Its translation is CASSPGGEAFF.

The chain couples TRBV5-5 to TRBJ2-7; D ambiguous. Germline assignment: CDR1 SGHKS and CDR2 YYEKEE (reference sequence). This CDR3 contains 11 residues. V was pared by 3 bases and J by 3 bases, with 4 bases between. Written as DNA, the CDR3 is TGTGCCAGCAGCTCACACTACGAGCAGTACTTC. As protein: CASSSHYEQYF.

In its sample, this clone was seen many times. This rearrangement joins TRBV28 to TRBJ1-6, with TRBD1 as a possible D gene (6 bases). V was shortened by 6 bases and J by 7 bases, with 16 bases between the two germline ends. Germline V gene data show CDR1 as MDHEN and CDR2 as SYDVKM. CDR3 length: 15 residues. The CDR3 DNA is TGTGCCAGCAGCCCCGCACAGGGAATAAATTCACCCCTCCACTTT. Translation gives CASSPAQGINSPLHF.

The chain links TRBV11-2 to TRBJ2-4; tentatively, D is TRBD2 (5 bases). The CDR3 sequence is 14 residues long. Germline loops: CDR1 SGHAT, CDR2 FQNNGV. Trimming removed 6 bases from V and 6 bases from J, with 15 bases in between. The CDR3 DNA is TGTGCCAGCAGTTCCTCGGTCCTAGCAAACATTCAGTACTTC. This sequence encodes CASSSSVLANIQYF.

This chain links TRBV6-2 or TRBV6-3 with TRBJ1-5; D unresolved. The germline V gene encodes CDR1 MNHEY and CDR2 SVGEGT. This CDR3 region has 15 residues. Trimming pared 6 bases from V and 5 bases from J, leaving 17 bases between. The CDR3 nucleotides are TGTGCCAGCAGCTCGGTGGAGGGTTGGGATCAGCCCCAGCATTTT. Translating gives CASSSVEGWDQPQHF.

This clone was picked up one time. This chain links TRBV11-2 with TRBJ2-1; 8 positions match TRBD2. Germline V lookup: CDR1 SGHAT, CDR2 FQNNGV. V shed 7 bases, J shed 0 bases, and the junction held 11 bases outside the gene matches. The CDR3 is 17 amino acids. DNA for the CDR3: TGTGCCAGCAACCAAGGGGGGAGCGGGAGCTCCTACAATGAGCAGTTCTTC. Protein sequence: CASNQGGSGSSYNEQFF.

The rearrangement links TRBV10-3 to TRBJ1-6; possible D gene TRBD1, 6 bases. The CDR3 has 14 residues. With 6 bases removed from V and 8 bases from J, the gap between germline ends came to 14 bases. Germline loops: CDR1 ENHRY, CDR2 SYGVKD. The CDR3 coding sequence is TGTGCCATCAGCCTGGGAGGGGGTGATTCACCCCTCCACTTT. It is translated as CAISLGGGDSPLHF.

V gene TRBV12-5 combines with J gene TRBJ1-5, with TRBD1 matching 10 bases. Losses at the gene ends were 6 bases for V and 7 bases for J; bases not matched to a gene: 6. CDR1 LGHNT and CDR2 FRNRAP come from the germline V gene. The CDR3 length is 14 residues. CDR3 in DNA: TGTGCTAGTGGCCGGACAGGGGGGAGGCAGCCCCAGCATTTT. It is translated as CASGRTGGRQPQHF.

In its sample, this clone was seen a few times. This chain joins TRBV25-1 and TRBJ1-1; D might be TRBD1 (5 bases). The germline V and J ends were trimmed by 1 base and 8 bases, with 20 bases remaining between them. The CDR3 totals 16 residues. Per germline, CDR1 MGHDK and CDR2 SYGVNS. The CDR3 here is CASSEFAREEGVEAFF. DNA for the CDR3: TGTGCCAGCAGTGAATTTGCCAGGGAGGAAGGTGTCGAAGCTTTCTTT.

The rearrangement uses TRBV7-3 and TRBJ2-7, with a possible D match to TRBD2 (6 bases). The V and J ends lost 2 bases and 2 bases respectively, with 7 bases between them. This CDR3 has 13 residues. Germline assignment: CDR1 SGHTA and CDR2 FQGTGA. This chain's CDR3 is CASSLGEAYEQYF. CDR3 nucleotide sequence: TGTGCCAGCAGCTTAGGGGAGGCCTACGAGCAGTACTTC.

The genes are TRBV4-1 and TRBJ2-2, with a possible D match to TRBD2 (5 bases). The V gene's germline CDR1 is MGHRA and CDR2 YSYEKL. The CDR3 runs to 16 residues. Trimming stripped 4 bases from V and 7 bases from J, with 19 bases between. The CDR3 loop reads CASSPNTGFRDGELFF. The CDR3 region has the DNA TGCGCCAGCAGCCCGAACACCGGATTCCGGGACGGGGAGCTGTTTTTT.

The chain employs TRBV5-4 and TRBJ2-1; D might be TRBD2 (5 bases). Trimming removed 5 bases from V and 0 bases from J, with 12 bases in between. CDR1 SGHNT and CDR2 YYREEE come from the germline V gene (reference sequence). This CDR3 is built from 15 residues. CDR3 region: CASSSGFSSYNEQFF. The CDR3 bases are TGTGCCAGCAGTTCGGGGTTCAGCTCCTACAATGAGCAGTTCTTC.

The V and J genes are TRBV6-1 and TRBJ2-3; D may be TRBD2 (6 bases). CDR3 length: 15 residues. CDR1 MNHNS and CDR2 SASEGT come from the germline V gene. Trimming cost V 0 bases and J 3 bases, with 10 bases left between them. The CDR3 is CASSEAAGLTDTQYF. CDR3 bases: TGTGCCAGCAGTGAAGCGGCGGGACTTACAGATACGCAGTATTTT.

This chain uses TRBV28 with TRBJ2-5, with TRBD2 matching over 12 bases. The CDR3 length is 15 residues. J gave up 3 bases and V 6 bases, and 5 bases lay outside the gene matches. The germline CDR1 and CDR2 sequences are MDHEN and SYDVKM. CDR3 in DNA: TGTGCCAGCAGACTGACTAGCGGGAGAGAAGAGACCCAGTACTTC. As protein: CASRLTSGREETQYF.

This clone was counted only a few times. The chain carries TRBV10-2 and TRBJ2-7, with TRBD2 identical over 7 bases. Germline values: CDR1 WSHSY, CDR2 SAAADI. V lost 7 bases to trimming and J lost 4 bases; unmatched junction nucleotides: 4. The length of the CDR3 is 12 residues. The CDR3 protein is CASKASGYEQYF. The CDR3 DNA follows: TGCGCCAGCAAGGCTAGCGGATACGAGCAGTACTTC.

The chain recombines TRBV9 with TRBJ2-1; TRBD1 might be the D (5 bases). The germline V gene encodes CDR1 SGDLS and CDR2 YYNGEE. Trimming removed 3 bases at V and 1 base at J, with 11 bases between. This CDR3 region has 15 residues. The CDR3 bases are TGTGCCAGCAGCGCCCCCCCAGGGTCCTACAATGAGCAGTTCTTC. Its protein product is CASSAPPGSYNEQFF. Full variable domain (remainder filled in from reference TRBV9 and TRBJ2-1): DSGVTQTPKHLITATGQRVTLRCSPRSGDLSVYWYQQSLDQGLQFLIQYYNGEERAKGNILERFSAQQFPDLHSELNLSSLELGDSALYFCASSAPPGSYNEQFFGPGTRLTVL.

This clone was seen a single time. V usage is TRBV5-6 and J usage is TRBJ2-7, with D tentatively TRBD1 (6 bases). Germline loops: CDR1 SGHDT, CDR2 YYEEEE. This CDR3 has 15 amino acids. Trimming cost V 5 bases and J 0 bases, with 15 bases left between them. Written as DNA, the CDR3 is TGTGCCAGCAGGCCCCGGTGGGACATCTCCTACGAGCAGTACTTC. Translated: CASRPRWDISYEQYF. Supplemented by reference TRBV5-6 and TRBJ2-7, the full variable domain reads DAGVTQSPTHLIKTRGQQVTLRCSPKSGHDTVSWYQQALGQGPQFIFQYYEEEERQRGNFPDRFSGHQFPNYSSELNVNALLLGDSALYLCASRPRWDISYEQYFGPGTRLTVT.

The V call is TRBV4-1, the J call TRBJ1-4; the D gene is possibly TRBD1 (6 bases). Germline V CDR1 and CDR2: MGHRA, YSYEKL. The germline V and J ends were trimmed by 0 bases and 2 bases, with 10 bases remaining between them. The CDR3 length is 16 residues. The CDR3 nucleotides are TGCGCCAGCAGCCAAGATGGGGGGGCTACTAATGAAAAACTGTTTTTT. Translated, it gives CASSQDGGATNEKLFF.

V is TRBV7-9 and J is TRBJ2-7; 7 bases fit TRBD1. Germline V gene data show CDR1 as SEHNR and CDR2 as FQNEAQ (reference sequence). Trimming at V came to 5 bases and at J to 2 bases, leaving 12 bases not matched to a gene. The CDR3 contains 16 residues. The CDR3, as DNA: TGTGCCAGCAGCGATACTACGGGACAGATAGCCTACGAGCAGTACTTC. Translated: CASSDTTGQIAYEQYF.

This chain uses TRBV6-5 with TRBJ1-2; a weak D match, TRBD1 (6 bases). Germline V gene lookup returns CDR1 MNHEY and CDR2 SVGAGI. V was clipped by 2 bases and J by 2 bases, with 12 bases between them. CDR3 size: 15 residues. CDR3 in DNA: TGTGCCAGCAGTTACCGCATTCAGGGGAACTATGGCTACACCTTC. Translation gives CASSYRIQGNYGYTF.

V is TRBV2 and J is TRBJ2-7; D remains unclear. V gave up 0 bases and J gave up 5 bases, with 14 bases separating them. CDR3 size: 15 residues. The germline gives CDR1 SNHLY, CDR2 FYNNEI. CDR3 DNA: TGTGCCAGCAGTGAAGCGCTTTCCGGGTCCCACGAGCAGTACTTC. The encoded protein is CASSEALSGSHEQYF.

This clone has just a few counts. V usage is TRBV11-2 and J usage is TRBJ2-3, with a weak D call TRBD2 (6 bases). The germline V gene encodes CDR1 SGHAT and CDR2 FQNNGV. Trimming cost V 5 bases and J 2 bases, with 11 bases left between them. This CDR3 spans 14 amino acids. The CDR3 protein is CASSPRDSTDTQYF. The CDR3 coding sequence is TGTGCCAGCAGCCCGAGGGACTCCACAGATACGCAGTATTTT.

CDR3 residues: CASSLGFSGGGGYEQYF. The CDR3 DNA is TGTGCCAGCAGCTTAGGGTTTAGCGGGGGGGGAGGATACGAGCAGTACTTC. The V gene is TRBV7-2, the J gene TRBJ2-7, with 11 bases matching TRBD2. Germline V gene sequence: CDR1 SGHTA, CDR2 FQGNSA. The CDR3 is 17 amino acids. V shed 1 base and J 4 bases; nucleotides not matched to a gene: 9.

Notes on this clone: The junction and the germline gene differ at one end; a read error may be behind it. The genes are TRBV5-1 and TRBJ2-2; 7 positions match TRBD1. CDR1 SGHRS and CDR2 YFSETQ come from the germline V gene. CDR3 length: 17 residues. The CDR3 protein is CASSLRLAGGNTWELFF. The CDR3 nucleotides are TGCGCCAGCAGCCTCCGCCTGGCAGGGGGTAACACCTGGGAGCTGTTTTTT. The complete variable domain, with remaining parts taken from reference TRBV5-1 and TRBJ2-2, reads KAGVTQTPRYLIKTRGQQVTLSCSPISGHRSVSWYQQTPGQGLQFLFEYFSETQRNKGNFPGRFSGRQFSNSRSEMNVSTLELGDSALYLCASSLRLAGGNTWELFFGEGSRLTVL.

V gene TRBV19 combines with J gene TRBJ1-5; no clear D. Germline CDR1 LNHDA, CDR2 SQIVND (reference sequence). The ends were cut back, 4 bases at V and 2 bases at J, with 21 bases in the middle. The CDR3 loop spans 18 amino acids. The DNA for the CDR3 is TGTGCCAGTAGTAAACCTTCGAACACGGGGAGCGGCAATCAGCCCCAGCATTTT. Translation gives CASSKPSNTGSGNQPQHF. The variable domain in full, with the rest retrieved from reference TRBV19 and TRBJ1-5, is DGGITQSPKYLFRKEGQNVTLSCEQNLNHDAMYWYRQDPGQGLRLIYYSQIVNDFQKGDIAEGYSVSREKKESFPLTVTSAQKNPTAFYLCASSKPSNTGSGNQPQHFGDGTRLSIL.